This T cell receptor (beta chain) is from a study of OX40 agonist ivuxolimab in advanced cancers. Study background: Prior checkpoint blockade (anti-PD-1, anti-PD-L1 or anti-CTLA-4) was permitted; 35% to 50% had it.

Using immunoSEQ multiplex PCR, the repertoire was profiled, and TCRdb retains in-frame clones only, with some absent. The data contain tens of thousands of clones, 90% to 95% of them singletons. Study-wide points: Researchers report that CD8+ T cells had, on average, more expanded clones than CD4+. By week 6 at 0.1 to 3.0 mg/kg, blood CD4+ and CD8+ T cells had expanded clonally.

Notes on this clone: Its antigen is not identified.

Sequencing used CD4+ or CD8+ T cells sorted from blood, obtained in a trial of the OX40 agonist ivuxolimab. The sequence came from an adult with an advanced solid tumor such as melanoma, head and neck, liver or kidney cancer.

CDR3 loop: CASSIPGVSLAYEQYF. CDR3 sequence (DNA): TGTGCCAGCAGCATACCAGGTGTTAGCCTGGCCTACGAGCAGTACTTC. The chain recombines TRBV5-6 with TRBJ2-7; no clear D gene. Germline V lookup: CDR1 SGHDT, CDR2 YYEEEE. The V end was cut by 4 bases, the J end by 2 bases, with 19 bases between. The CDR3 contains 16 residues.